This T cell receptor beta chain emerged from a study of shared clonotypes between healthy human individuals. The repertoire was sequenced with immunoSEQ multiplex PCR; TCRdb's copy has only in-frame clones and lacks some. The data show fewer than 1.4 million clones, 70% to 80% seen once. V dropped 6 bases and J dropped 5; count of bases not matched to a gene: 6. Germline-derived CDR1 and CDR2 are ENHRY and SYGVKD. The CDR3 contains 14 residues. Sequencing was carried out using memory CD4+ T cells from PBMCs. Subset specified: CD45RA-negative fraction. V and J are TRBV10-3 and TRBJ1-4, with TRBD1 matching over 7 bases. This receptor was identified in a man younger than 35 in good health. Some clones in this sample may be carry-over from other donors' samples. The CDR3 sequence: CAISPGGSNEKLFF. As DNA, the CDR3 is TGTGCCATCAGCCCAGGGGGTTCCAATGAAAAACTGTTTTTT.